This T cell receptor (beta chain) was obtained from a study of identical twins. Findings of the study overall: Twins showed weaker excess sharing in their beta out-of-frame sequences. Conclusions were based on cross-sectional statistical analysis, without following the same donors.

This clonotype was seen repeatedly, ten times or more. Its antigen remains unknown. CDR1 LGHNA and CDR2 YNFKEQ come from the germline V gene. V lost 0 bases and J lost 3, with 12 bases in between. The CDR3 has 15 residues. A universal primer site was created by template switching, with the cDNA bearing unique molecular identifiers. TCRdb processed the 5' RACE reads anew with MiXCR; each CDR3 protein has one entry. The repertoire has roughly 1.6 million distinct CDR3 sequences, around 33% of them found once; the top ten carry approximately 0.29%. This sequence joins TRBV4-2 and TRBJ2-7; perhaps TRBD1 as D (5 bases). The sample taken for sequencing was cord blood. This sequence was found in a newborn girl in good health. CDR3 nucleotides: TGTGCCAGCAGCCAAGAAGGGGCGGCACTCTACGAGCAGTACTTC. Its translation is CASSQEGAALYEQYF.